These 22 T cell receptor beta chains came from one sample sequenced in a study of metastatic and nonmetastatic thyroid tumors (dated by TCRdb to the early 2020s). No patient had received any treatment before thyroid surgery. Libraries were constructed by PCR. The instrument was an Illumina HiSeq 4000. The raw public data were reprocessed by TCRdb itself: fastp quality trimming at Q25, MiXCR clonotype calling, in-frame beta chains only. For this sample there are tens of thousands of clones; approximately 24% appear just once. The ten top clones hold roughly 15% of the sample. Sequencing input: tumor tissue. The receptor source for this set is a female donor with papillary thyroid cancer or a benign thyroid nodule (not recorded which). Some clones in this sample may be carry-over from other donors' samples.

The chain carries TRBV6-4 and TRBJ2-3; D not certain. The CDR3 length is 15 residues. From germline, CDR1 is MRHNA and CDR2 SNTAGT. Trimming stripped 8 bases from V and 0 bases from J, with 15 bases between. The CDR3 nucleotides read TGTGCCAGCGCCGATGGGCCGGCTAGCACAGATACGCAGTATTTT. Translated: CASADGPASTDTQYF.

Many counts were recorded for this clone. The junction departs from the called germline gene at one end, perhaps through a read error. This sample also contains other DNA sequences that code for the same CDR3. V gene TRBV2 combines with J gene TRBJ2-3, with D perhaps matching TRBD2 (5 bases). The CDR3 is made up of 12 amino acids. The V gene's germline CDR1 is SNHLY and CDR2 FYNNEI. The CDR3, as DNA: TGCGCCAGCAGTGAGGGTTCTGATACGCAGTATTTT. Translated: CASSEGSDTQYF.

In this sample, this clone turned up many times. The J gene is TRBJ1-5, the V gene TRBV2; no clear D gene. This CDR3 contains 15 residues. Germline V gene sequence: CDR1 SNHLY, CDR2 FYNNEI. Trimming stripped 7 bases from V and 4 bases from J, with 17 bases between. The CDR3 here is CASTIRTRINQPQHF. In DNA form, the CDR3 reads TGTGCCAGCACCATTAGGACGAGGATTAATCAGCCCCAGCATTTT.

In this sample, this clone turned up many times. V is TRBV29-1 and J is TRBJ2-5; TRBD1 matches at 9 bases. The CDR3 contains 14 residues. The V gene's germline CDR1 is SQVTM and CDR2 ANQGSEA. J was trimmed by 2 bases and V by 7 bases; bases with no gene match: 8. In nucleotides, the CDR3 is TGCAGCGCAAGAGGGACAGGGAATCAAGAGACCCAGTACTTC. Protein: CSARGTGNQETQYF.

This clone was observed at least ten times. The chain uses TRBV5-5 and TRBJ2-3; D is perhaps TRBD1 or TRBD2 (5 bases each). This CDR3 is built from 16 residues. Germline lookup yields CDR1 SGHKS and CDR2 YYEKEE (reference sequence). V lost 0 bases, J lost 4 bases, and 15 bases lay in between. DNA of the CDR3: TGTGCCAGCAGCTTGGAGCTTTCCGGGGCGGCAGATACGCAGTATTTT. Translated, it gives CASSLELSGAADTQYF. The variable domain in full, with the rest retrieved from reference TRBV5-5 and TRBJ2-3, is DAGVTQSPTHLIKTRGQQVTLRCSPISGHKSVSWYQQVLGQGPQFIFQYYEKEERGRGNFPDRFSARQFPNYSSELNVNALLLGDSALYLCASSLELSGAADTQYFGPGTRLTVL.

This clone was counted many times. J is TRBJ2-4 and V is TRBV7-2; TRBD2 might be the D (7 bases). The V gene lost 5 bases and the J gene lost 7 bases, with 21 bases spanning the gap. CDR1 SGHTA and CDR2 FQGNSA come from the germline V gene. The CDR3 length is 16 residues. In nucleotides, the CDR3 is TGTGCCAGCAGCCAAGCTAGCGGCGGGGGCAGGAACATTCAGTACTTC. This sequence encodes CASSQASGGGRNIQYF.

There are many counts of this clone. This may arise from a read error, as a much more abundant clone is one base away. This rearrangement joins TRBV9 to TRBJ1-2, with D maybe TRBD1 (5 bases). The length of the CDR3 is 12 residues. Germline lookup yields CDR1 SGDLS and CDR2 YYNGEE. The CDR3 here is CASKQGNYGHTF. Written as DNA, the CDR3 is TGTGCCAGCAAGCAGGGAAACTATGGCCACACCTTC.

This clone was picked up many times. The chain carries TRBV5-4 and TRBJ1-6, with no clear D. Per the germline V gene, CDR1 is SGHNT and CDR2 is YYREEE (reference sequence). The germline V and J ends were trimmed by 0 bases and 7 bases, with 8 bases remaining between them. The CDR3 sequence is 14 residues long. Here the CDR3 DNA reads TGTGCCAGCAGCTTGGAGGCAGAAAATTCACCCCTCCACTTT. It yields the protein CASSLEAENSPLHF.

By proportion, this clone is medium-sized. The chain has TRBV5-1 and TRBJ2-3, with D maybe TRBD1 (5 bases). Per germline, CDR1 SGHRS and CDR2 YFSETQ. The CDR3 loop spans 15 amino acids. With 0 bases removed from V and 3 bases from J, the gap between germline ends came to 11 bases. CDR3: CASSLEGFGTDTQYF. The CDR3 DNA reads TGCGCCAGCAGCTTGGAGGGGTTTGGTACAGATACGCAGTATTTT.

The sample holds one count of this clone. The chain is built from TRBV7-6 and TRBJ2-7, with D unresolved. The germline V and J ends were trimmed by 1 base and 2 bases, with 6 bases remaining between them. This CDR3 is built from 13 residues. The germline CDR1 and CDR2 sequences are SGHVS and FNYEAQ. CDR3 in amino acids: CASSLDLAYEQYF. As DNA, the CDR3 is TGTGCCAGCAGCTTAGATCTGGCCTACGAGCAGTACTTC.

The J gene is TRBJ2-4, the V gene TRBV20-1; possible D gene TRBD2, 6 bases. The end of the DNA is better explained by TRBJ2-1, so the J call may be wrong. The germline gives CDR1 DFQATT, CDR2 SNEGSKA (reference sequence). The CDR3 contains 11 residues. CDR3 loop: CSAPTRWEQFF. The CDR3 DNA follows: TGCAGTGCCCCGACTAGATGGGAGCAGTTCTTC.

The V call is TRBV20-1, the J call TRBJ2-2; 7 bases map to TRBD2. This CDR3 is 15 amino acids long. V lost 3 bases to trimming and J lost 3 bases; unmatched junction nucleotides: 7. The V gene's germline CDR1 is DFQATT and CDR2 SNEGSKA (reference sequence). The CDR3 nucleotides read TGCAGTGCTAGGGGCGGGAGCAGGGACACCGGGGAGCTGTTTTTT. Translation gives CSARGGSRDTGELFF.

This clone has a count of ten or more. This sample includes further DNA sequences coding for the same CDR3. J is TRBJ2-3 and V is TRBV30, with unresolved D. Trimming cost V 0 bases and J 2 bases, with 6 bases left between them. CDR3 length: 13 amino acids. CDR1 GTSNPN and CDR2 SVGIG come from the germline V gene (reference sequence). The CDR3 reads CAWSVRITDTQYF. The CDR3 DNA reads TGTGCCTGGAGTGTCAGGATCACAGATACGCAGTATTTT.

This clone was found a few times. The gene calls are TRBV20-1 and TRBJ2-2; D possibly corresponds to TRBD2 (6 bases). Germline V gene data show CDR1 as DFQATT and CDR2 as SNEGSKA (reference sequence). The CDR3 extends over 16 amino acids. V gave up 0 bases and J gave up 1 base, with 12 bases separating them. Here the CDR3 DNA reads TGCAGTGCTAGAGATCCGCGGCGGGAGAACACCGGGGAGCTGTTTTTT. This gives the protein CSARDPRRENTGELFF.

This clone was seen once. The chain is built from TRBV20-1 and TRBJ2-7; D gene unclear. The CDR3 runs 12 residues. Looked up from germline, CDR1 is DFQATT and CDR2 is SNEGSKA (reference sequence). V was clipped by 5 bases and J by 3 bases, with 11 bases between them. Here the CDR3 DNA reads TGCAGTGCTCCCGGTATTAGCTACGAGCAGTACTTC. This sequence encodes CSAPGISYEQYF.

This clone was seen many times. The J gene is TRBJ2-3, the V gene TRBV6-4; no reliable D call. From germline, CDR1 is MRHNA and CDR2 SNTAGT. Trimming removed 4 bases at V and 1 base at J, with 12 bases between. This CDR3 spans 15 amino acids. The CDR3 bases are TGTGCCAGCAGTGCCGCGGTTGCCGGCACAGATACGCAGTATTTT. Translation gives CASSAAVAGTDTQYF.

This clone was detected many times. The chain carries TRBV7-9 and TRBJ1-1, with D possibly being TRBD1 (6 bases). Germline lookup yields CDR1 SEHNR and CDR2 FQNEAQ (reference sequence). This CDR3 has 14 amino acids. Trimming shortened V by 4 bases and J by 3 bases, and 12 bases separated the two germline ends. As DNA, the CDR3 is TGTGCCAGCAGCTCCTATAGGGGGGACACTGAAGCTTTCTTT. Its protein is CASSSYRGDTEAFF.

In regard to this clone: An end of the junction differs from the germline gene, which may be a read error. The CDR3 nucleotides read TGTGCCAGCAGTTGGGAAGGGGGGCGAGTTGGAAAACCGTTTTTT. Translation gives CASSWEGGRVGKPFF. The chain employs TRBV28 and TRBJ1-4, with D possibly being TRBD1 (6 bases). The germline V gene encodes CDR1 MDHEN and CDR2 SYDVKM. The CDR3 length is 15 residues.

The CDR3 bases are TGTGCCAGCAGTCGGACTAGCGGCCCCACAGATACGCAGTATTTT. This gives the protein CASSRTSGPTDTQYF. The V and J genes are TRBV7-7 and TRBJ2-3; 10 positions match TRBD2. The V gene's germline CDR1 is SSHAT and CDR2 FNYEAQ (reference sequence). V lost 6 bases and J lost 2; bases outside the gene matches: 5. This CDR3 contains 15 residues.

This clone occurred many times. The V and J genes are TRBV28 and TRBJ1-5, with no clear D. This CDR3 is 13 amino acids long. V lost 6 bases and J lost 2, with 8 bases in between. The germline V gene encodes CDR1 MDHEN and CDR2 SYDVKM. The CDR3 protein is CASREYGNQPQHF. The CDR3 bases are TGTGCCAGCAGGGAGTATGGCAATCAGCCCCAGCATTTT.

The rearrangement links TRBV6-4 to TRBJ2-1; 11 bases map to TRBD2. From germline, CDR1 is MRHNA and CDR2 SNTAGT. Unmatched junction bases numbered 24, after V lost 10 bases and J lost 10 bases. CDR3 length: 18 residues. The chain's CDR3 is CATRGSSGRSPSFGEQFF. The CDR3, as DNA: TGTGCCACCAGGGGCTCTAGCGGGAGGTCCCCCTCCTTCGGGGAGCAGTTCTTC.

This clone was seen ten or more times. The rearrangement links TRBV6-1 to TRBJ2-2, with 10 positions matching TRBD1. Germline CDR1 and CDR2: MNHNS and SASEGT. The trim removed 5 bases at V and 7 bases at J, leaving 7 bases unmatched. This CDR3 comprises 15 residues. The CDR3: CASSSRQGAGGELFF. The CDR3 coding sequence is TGTGCCAGCAGTTCGCGACAGGGGGCAGGCGGGGAGCTGTTTTTT.